This T cell receptor beta chain was sequenced during a study of CD8+CD57+ T cells in acquired aplastic anemia (dated by TCRdb to the late 2010s). Study-wide context: Extracted DNA from sorted CD4+ and CD8+ cells averaged approximately 3 ug, ranging from roughly 0.17 to 30 ug. Overall results and qualifications from the work: Twenty-nine CD8+ CDR3 sequences were found in both patients and controls but appeared to be highly expressed in patients and within the immunodominant clones of the patients. Patients and healthy controls showed no significant difference in CD8+ Simpson's diversity (P=0.060).

In the study, sorted CD4+ and CD8+ blood T cells from patients with severe aplastic anemia and from healthy subjects underwent deep sequencing of TCR repertoires. Ficoll-Paque density gradient centrifugation was used to isolate peripheral blood mononuclear cells. Before DNA extraction, CD4+ and CD8+ T cells were sorted with FACS or magnetic beads. Comments on this clonotype: The target of this receptor is not known. Base qualities are not provided; no much larger clone lies one nucleotide away.

Profiling of TCR beta VDJ combinations and CDR3 sequences used genomic DNA as the template. An Illumina HiSeq 2000 was used for TCR repertoire sequencing. The paper's data handling went like this. Repertoire assessment relied on Simpson's diversity index, CDR3 size and DJ length profiles, and TRBV/TRBJ rearrangement plots. The immunodominant clone was defined as the most abundant DNA sequence in deep sequencing data. CDR3 amino acid sequences were checked for sharing between subjects and were compared against published repertoires and the VDJdb database. Using fastp trimming at Q25 and MiXCR clonotype assembly, TCRdb reanalyzed the public sequencing data and kept in-frame beta chains. Every CDR3 protein is listed once, alongside the most common genes and DNA of its rows. The V and J calls reflect TCRdb's pipeline rather than the authors' work. The sample table lists some 280,000 distinct CDR3 sequences, about 56% of them with a count of one. The ten largest clonotypes hold roughly 8% of the sample.

CDR1 and CDR2 are drawn from the germline V gene: SGDLS, YYNGEE. Measured from the cysteine to the phenylalanine, the CDR3 is 14 residues long. The DNA shown is the 42-base CDR3, in frame from base 1. Germline trimming amounts to 4 bases on V and 7 bases on J, with 8 as the count of junction bases outside the gene matches. This receptor chain uses TRBV9 and TRBJ2-7, and TRBD1 matches 10 of the central bases. The receptor's source is a human donor with severe aplastic anemia or a healthy control (not recorded which). The material sequenced was sorted CD4+, CD8+, or CD8+CD57+ T cells (not recorded which) from PBMCs. The DNA sequence reads TGTGCCAGCAGCTTAGGGACAGGGGCCCGGGAGCAGTACTTC. Its protein product is CASSLGTGAREQYF.